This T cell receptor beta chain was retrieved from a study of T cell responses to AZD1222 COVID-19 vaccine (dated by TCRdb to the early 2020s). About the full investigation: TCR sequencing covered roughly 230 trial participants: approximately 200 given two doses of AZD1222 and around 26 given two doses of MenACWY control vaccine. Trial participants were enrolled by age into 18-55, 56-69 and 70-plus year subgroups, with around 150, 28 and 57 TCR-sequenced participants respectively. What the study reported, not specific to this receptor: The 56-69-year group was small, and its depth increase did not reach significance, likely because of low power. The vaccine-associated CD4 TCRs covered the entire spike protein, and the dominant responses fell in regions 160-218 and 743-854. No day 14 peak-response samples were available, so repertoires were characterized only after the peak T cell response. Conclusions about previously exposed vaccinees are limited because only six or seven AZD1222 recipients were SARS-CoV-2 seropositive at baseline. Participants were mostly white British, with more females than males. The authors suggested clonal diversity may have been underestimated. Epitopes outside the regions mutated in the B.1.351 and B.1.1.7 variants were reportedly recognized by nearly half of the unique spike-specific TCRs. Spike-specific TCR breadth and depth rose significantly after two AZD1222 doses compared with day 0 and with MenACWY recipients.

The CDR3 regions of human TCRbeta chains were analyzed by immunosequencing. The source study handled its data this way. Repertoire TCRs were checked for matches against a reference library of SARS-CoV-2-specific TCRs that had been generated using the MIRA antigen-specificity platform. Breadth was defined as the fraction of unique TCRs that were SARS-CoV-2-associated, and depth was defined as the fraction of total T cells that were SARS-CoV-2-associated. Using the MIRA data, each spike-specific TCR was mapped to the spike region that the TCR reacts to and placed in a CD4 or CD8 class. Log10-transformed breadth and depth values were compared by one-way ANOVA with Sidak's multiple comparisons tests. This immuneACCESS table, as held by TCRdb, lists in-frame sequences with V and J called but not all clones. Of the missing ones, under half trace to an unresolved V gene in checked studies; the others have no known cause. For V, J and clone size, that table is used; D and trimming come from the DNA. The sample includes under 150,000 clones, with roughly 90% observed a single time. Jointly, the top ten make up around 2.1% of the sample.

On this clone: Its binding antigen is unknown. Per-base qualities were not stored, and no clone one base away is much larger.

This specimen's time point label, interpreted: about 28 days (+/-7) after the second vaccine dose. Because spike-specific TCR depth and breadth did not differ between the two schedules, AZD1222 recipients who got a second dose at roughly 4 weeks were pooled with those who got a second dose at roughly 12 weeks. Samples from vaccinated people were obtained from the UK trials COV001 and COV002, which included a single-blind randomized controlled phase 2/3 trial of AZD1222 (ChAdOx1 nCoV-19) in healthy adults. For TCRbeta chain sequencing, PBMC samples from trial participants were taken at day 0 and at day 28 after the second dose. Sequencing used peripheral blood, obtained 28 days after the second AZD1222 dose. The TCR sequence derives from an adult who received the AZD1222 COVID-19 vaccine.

The DNA sequence is given as TGCGCCAGCAGCTTGGAGGGCACTATTGGGCAGCCCCAGCATTTT. Translated, this is CASSLEGTIGQPQHF. The chain employs TRBV5-1 and TRBJ1-5; no D gene call is confident. Trimming at the junction amounts to 0 bases on V and 7 bases on J, and the germline ends lie 14 bases apart. From the cysteine through the phenylalanine, the CDR3 covers 15 amino acids. Only the CDR3 part of the read is kept: 45 bases, read in frame from the first base. Sequences SGHRS (CDR1) and YFSETQ (CDR2) are obtained from the germline V gene.